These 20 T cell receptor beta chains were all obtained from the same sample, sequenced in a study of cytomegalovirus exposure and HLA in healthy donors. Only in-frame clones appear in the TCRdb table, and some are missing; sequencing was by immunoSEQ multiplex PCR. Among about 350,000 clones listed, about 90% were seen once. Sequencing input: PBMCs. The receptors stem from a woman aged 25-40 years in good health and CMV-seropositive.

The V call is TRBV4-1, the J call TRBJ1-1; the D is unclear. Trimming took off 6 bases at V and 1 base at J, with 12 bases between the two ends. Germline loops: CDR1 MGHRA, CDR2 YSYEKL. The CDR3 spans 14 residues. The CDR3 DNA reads TGCGCCAGCAGGACCACAACAGCGAACACTGAAGCTTTCTTT. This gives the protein CASRTTTANTEAFF.

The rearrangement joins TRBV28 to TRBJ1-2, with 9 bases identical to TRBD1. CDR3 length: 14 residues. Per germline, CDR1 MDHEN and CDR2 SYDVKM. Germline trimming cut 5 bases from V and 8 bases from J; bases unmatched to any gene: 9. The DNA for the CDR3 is TGTGCCAGCAGTGTACCGGGACAGGGTTACGGCTACACCTTC. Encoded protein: CASSVPGQGYGYTF.

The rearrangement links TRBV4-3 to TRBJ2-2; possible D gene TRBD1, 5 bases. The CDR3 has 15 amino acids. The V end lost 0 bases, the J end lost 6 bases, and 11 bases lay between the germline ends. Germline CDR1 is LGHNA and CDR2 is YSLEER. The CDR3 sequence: CASSQDQGLPGELFF. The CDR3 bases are TGCGCCAGCAGCCAAGATCAGGGCCTCCCCGGGGAGCTGTTTTTT.

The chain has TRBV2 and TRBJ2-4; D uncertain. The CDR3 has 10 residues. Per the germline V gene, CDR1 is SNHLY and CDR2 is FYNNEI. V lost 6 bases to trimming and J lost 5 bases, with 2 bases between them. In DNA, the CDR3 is TGTGCCAGCAGCCAAAACATTCAGTACTTC. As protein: CASSQNIQYF.

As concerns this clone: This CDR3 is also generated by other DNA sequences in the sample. The CDR3, as DNA: TGTGCCAGCAGTCCTTATAGCAATCAGCCCCAGCATTTT. Encoded protein: CASSPYSNQPQHF. The genes are TRBV27 and TRBJ1-5; no clear D. V lost 5 bases and J 0 bases, leaving 5 bases between the germline ends. This CDR3 has 13 residues. Germline lookup yields CDR1 MNHEY and CDR2 SMNVEV (reference sequence).

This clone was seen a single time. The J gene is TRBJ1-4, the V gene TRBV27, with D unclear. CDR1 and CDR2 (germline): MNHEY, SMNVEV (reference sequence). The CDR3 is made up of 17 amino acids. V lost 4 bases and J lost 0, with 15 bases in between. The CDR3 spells CASSYNAGRATNEKLFF. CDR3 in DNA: TGTGCCAGCAGTTATAACGCAGGACGTGCAACTAATGAAAAACTGTTTTTT.

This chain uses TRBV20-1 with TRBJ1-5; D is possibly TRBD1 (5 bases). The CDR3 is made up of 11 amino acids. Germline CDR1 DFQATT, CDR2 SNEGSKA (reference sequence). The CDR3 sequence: CRKLEGQPQHF. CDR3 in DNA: TGCAGAAAGCTAGAGGGGCAGCCCCAGCATTTT.

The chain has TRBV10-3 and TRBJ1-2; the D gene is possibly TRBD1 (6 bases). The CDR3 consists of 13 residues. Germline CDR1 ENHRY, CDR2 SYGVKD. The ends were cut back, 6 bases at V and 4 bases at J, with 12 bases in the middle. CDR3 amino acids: CAIRRGEGYGYTF. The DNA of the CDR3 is TGTGCCATCAGGAGGGGGGAGGGCTATGGCTACACCTTC.

The DNA for the CDR3 is TGTGCCAGCAGTACACTGACAGGGGTGGGAAGTGAGCAGTTCTTC. Translating it yields CASSTLTGVGSEQFF. The chain uses TRBV27 and TRBJ2-1; 8 bases line up with TRBD1. This CDR3 has 15 amino acids. CDR1 is MNHEY, CDR2 SMNVEV, per germline (reference sequence). The V gene end was trimmed by 5 bases and the J gene end by 9 bases; junction bases not matched to a gene: 12.

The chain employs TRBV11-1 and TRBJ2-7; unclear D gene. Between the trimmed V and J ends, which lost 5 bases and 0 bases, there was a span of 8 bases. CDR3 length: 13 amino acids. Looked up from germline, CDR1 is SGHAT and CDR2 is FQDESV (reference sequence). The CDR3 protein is CASSALGSYEQYF. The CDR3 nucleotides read TGTGCCAGCAGCGCCCTTGGCTCCTACGAGCAGTACTTC.

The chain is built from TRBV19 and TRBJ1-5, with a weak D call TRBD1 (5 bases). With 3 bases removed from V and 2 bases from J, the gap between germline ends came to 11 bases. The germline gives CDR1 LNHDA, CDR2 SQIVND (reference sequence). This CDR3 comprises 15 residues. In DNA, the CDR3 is TGTGCCAGTAGTATCCCCAGGGAGGGCAATCAGCCCCAGCATTTT. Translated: CASSIPREGNQPQHF.

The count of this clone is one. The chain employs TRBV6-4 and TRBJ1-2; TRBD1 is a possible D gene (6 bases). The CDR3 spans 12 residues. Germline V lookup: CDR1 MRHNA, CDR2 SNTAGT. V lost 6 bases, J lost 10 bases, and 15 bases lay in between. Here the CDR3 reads CASSSQQGFYTF. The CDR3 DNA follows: TGTGCCAGCAGCAGCCAACAGGGATTCTACACCTTC.

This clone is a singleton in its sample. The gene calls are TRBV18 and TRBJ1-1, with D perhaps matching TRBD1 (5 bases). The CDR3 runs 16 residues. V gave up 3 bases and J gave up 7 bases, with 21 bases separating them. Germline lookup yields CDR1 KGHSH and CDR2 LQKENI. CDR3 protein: CASSPTPLRDRGEAFF. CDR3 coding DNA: TGTGCCAGCTCACCTACCCCCCTCAGGGATAGGGGTGAAGCTTTCTTT. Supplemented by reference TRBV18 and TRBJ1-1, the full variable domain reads NAGVMQNPRHLVRRRGQEARLRCSPMKGHSHVYWYRQLPEEGLKFMVYLQKENIIDESGMPKERFSAEFPKEGPSILRIQQVVRGDSAAYFCASSPTPLRDRGEAFFGQGTRLTVV.

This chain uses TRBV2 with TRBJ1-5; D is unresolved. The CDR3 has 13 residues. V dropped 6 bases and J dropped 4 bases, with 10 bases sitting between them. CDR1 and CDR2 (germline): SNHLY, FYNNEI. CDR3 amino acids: CASSATSNQPQHF. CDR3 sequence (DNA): TGTGCCAGCAGCGCGACGTCTAATCAGCCCCAGCATTTT.

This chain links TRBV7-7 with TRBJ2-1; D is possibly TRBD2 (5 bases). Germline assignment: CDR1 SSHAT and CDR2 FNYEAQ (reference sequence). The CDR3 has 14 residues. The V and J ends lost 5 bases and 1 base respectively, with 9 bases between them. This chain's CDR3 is CASSPEVSYNEQFF. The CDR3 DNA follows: TGTGCCAGCAGCCCGGAGGTATCCTACAATGAGCAGTTCTTC.

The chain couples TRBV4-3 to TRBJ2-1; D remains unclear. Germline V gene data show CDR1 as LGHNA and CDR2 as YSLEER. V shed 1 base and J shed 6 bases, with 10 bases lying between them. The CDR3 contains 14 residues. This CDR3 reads CASSQADVSNEQFF. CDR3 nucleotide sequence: TGCGCCAGCAGCCAAGCCGACGTTTCCAATGAGCAGTTCTTC.

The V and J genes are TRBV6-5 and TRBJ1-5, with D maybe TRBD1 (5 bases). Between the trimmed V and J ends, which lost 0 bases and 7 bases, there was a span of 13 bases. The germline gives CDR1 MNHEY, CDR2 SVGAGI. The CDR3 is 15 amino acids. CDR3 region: CASSYSSGTEQPQHF. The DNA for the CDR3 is TGTGCCAGCAGTTACTCGTCCGGGACGGAACAGCCCCAGCATTTT.

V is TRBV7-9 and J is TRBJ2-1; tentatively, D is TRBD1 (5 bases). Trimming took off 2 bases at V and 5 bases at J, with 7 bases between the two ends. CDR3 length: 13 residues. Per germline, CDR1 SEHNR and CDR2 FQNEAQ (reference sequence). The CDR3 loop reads CASSLKDNNEQFF. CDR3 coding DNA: TGTGCCAGCAGCTTAAAGGACAACAATGAGCAGTTCTTC.

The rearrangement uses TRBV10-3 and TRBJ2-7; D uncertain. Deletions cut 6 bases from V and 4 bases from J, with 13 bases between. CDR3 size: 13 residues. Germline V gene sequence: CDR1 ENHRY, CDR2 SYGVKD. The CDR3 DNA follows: TGTGCCATCAGAACCGGGCACGAATACGAGCAGTACTTC. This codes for CAIRTGHEYEQYF.

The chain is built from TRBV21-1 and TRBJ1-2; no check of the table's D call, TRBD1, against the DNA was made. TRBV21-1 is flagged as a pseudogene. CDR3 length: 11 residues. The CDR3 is CASSKYRGHTF. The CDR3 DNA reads TGTGCCAGCAGCAAATACAGGGGGCACACCTTC.